This T cell receptor beta chain was sequenced during a study of breast tumors, draining lymph nodes, adjacent tissues. Whole-study results and caveats: Tumor repertoires ranked between lymph nodes and nontumor tissue in diversity, with V and J gene preferences.

Using its own MiXCR run on the multiplex PCR reads, TCRdb lists one record per CDR3 protein. This table holds approximately 140,000 distinct CDR3 sequences, approximately 30% found once. The lymph nodes were axillary draining lymph nodes from breast cancer patients. In germline, CDR1 is SEHNR, CDR2 FQNEAQ (reference sequence). V shed 4 bases, J shed 8 bases, and the junction held 6 bases outside the gene matches. This CDR3 is built from 15 residues. This clonotype was detected ten times or more. Its antigen is currently unknown. This receptor was taken from a female donor with breast cancer. Some clones in this sample may be carry-over from other donors' samples. V usage is TRBV7-9 and J usage is TRBJ1-6; the match to TRBD1 covers 9 bases. The material sequenced was axillary lymph node tissue. Here the CDR3 reads CASSYGGQGDSPLHF. The CDR3 nucleotides read TGTGCCAGCAGCTATGGGGGACAGGGCGATTCACCCCTCCACTTT.